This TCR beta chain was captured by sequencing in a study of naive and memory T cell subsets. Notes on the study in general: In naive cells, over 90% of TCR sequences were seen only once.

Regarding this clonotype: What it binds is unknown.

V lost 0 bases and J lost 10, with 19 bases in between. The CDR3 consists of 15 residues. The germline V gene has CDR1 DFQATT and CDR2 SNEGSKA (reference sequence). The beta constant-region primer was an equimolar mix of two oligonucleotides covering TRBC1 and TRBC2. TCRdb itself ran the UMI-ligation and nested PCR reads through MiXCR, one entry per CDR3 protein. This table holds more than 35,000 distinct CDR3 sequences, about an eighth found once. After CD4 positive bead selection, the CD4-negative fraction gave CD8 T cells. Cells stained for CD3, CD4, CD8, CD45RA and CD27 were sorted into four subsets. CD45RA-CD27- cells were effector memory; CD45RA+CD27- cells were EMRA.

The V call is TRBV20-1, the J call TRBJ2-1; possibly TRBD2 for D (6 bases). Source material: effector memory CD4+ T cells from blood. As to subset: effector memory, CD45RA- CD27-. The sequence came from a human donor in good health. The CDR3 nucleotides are TGCAGTGCTAGAGATAGTAGCGGACCGACGGGGGAGCAGTTCTTC. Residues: CSARDSSGPTGEQFF.